Reported below is one TCR beta chain. The antigen is unknown. This sample is drawn from a study of T cell responses to AZD1222 COVID-19 vaccine. The V gene's germline CDR1 is MNHEY and CDR2 SMNVEV (reference sequence). This CDR3 region has 15 residues. V lost 4 bases, J lost 6 bases, and 8 bases stayed unmatched. Sequenced by immunoSEQ multiplex PCR; TCRdb stores in-frame clones only, minus some. Among 65,000 to 100,000 clones listed, around 80% were seen once. Study outcomes and limitations: Dominant at 160-218 and 743-854, vaccine-associated CD4 TCRs also spanned spike.

Sequenced material: peripheral blood, taken on day 0 of AZD1222 vaccination. This clonotype was obtained from an adult in good health. V usage is TRBV27 and J usage is TRBJ1-4, with TRBD1 matching over 7 bases. The CDR3 is CASSSTGAGYEKLFF. The CDR3 bases are TGTGCCAGCAGTTCTACAGGGGCTGGGTATGAAAAACTGTTTTTT.